Listed below are T cell receptor beta chains from one sample, sequenced in a study of cytomegalovirus exposure and HLA in healthy donors. The repertoire was sequenced with immunoSEQ multiplex PCR; TCRdb's copy has only in-frame clones and lacks some. Of 150,000 to 200,000 clones in the sample, around three quarters are singletons; the top ten hold approximately 7.1%. Sequencing was performed on PBMCs. The receptors shown here come from a man aged 40-49 years in good health and CMV-seropositive. Both conserved end residues are part of each CDR3. The order of the fields is V gene, D gene, clone size, J gene, CDR3 protein, CDR3 DNA. A D gene is named only where the DNA matches it firmly. Size values are once, few and many counts, or a class for expanded clones, and some rows have none.

V gene: TRBV19
D gene: TRBD1
clone size: NA
J gene: TRBJ1-2
CDR3 protein: CASSAPGQAAYGYTF
CDR3 DNA: TGTGCCAGTAGTGCCCCTGGACAGGCGGCATATGGCTACACCTTC

V gene: TRBV12-5
D gene: NA
clone size: NA
J gene: TRBJ2-2
CDR3 protein: CASGLVRLGGENTGELFF
CDR3 DNA: TGTGCTAGTGGTTTGGTACGGTTGGGGGGTGAGAACACCGGGGAGCTGTTTTTT

V gene: TRBV7-9
D gene: TRBD2
clone size: few
J gene: TRBJ2-5
CDR3 protein: CASSSFRGDQETQYF
CDR3 DNA: TGTGCCAGCAGCTCCTTTCGGGGGGACCAAGAGACCCAGTACTTC

V gene: TRBV19
D gene: NA
clone size: few
J gene: TRBJ1-6
CDR3 protein: CASSQNTGPNSPLHF
CDR3 DNA: TGTGCCAGTAGTCAGAATACAGGCCCAAATTCACCCCTCCACTTT

V gene: TRBV7-2
D gene: NA
clone size: NA
J gene: TRBJ2-3
CDR3 protein: CASCARQALGTDTQYF
CDR3 DNA: TGTGCCAGCTGTGCGAGACAGGCCCTAGGCACAGATACGCAGTATTTT

V gene: TRBV19
D gene: TRBD2
clone size: few
J gene: TRBJ2-1
CDR3 protein: CASSMTGGYNEQFF
CDR3 DNA: TGTGCCAGTAGTATGACGGGAGGATACAATGAGCAGTTCTTC

V gene: TRBV7-9
D gene: TRBD1
clone size: NA
J gene: TRBJ1-4
CDR3 protein: CASSPRDRVVSLANEKLFF
CDR3 DNA: TGTGCCAGCAGCCCCCGGGACAGGGTCGTCAGTCTAGCTAATGAAAAACTGTTTTTT

V gene: TRBV25-1
D gene: TRBD1
clone size: NA
J gene: TRBJ2-1
CDR3 protein: CASGGTGTGPYNEQFF
CDR3 DNA: TGTGCCAGCGGGGGGACCGGGACAGGGCCTTACAATGAGCAGTTCTTC

V gene: TRBV6-5
D gene: NA
clone size: NA
J gene: TRBJ2-3
CDR3 protein: CASSYRGGGRDTQYF
CDR3 DNA: TGTGCCAGCAGTTACAGGGGCGGGGGCAGAGATACGCAGTATTTT

V gene: TRBV7-2
D gene: TRBD2
clone size: NA
J gene: TRBJ2-3
CDR3 protein: CASSLAGLAGTPSTDTQYF
CDR3 DNA: TGTGCCAGCAGCTTAGCAGGACTAGCGGGGACCCCTAGCACAGATACGCAGTATTTT

V gene: TRBV6-5
D gene: TRBD1
clone size: once
J gene: TRBJ1-3
CDR3 protein: CASSLTGLSGNTIYF
CDR3 DNA: TGTGCCAGCAGCCTGACAGGGCTCTCTGGAAACACCATATATTTT

V gene: TRBV4-3
D gene: TRBD2
clone size: NA
J gene: TRBJ2-3
CDR3 protein: CASSQEVPSGLRDTQYF
CDR3 DNA: TGCGCCAGCAGCCAAGAGGTCCCTAGCGGTTTGAGGGATACGCAGTATTTT

V gene: TRBV27
D gene: TRBD1
clone size: few
J gene: TRBJ1-1
CDR3 protein: CASVDRTGTNTEAFF
CDR3 DNA: TGTGCCAGTGTCGACAGGACAGGGACGAACACTGAAGCTTTCTTT

V gene: TRBV5-4
D gene: NA
clone size: NA
J gene: TRBJ2-7
CDR3 protein: CASSLPEQGDEQYF
CDR3 DNA: TGTGCCAGCAGCTTGCCGGAACAGGGAGACGAGCAGTACTTC

V gene: TRBV5-4
D gene: NA
clone size: NA
J gene: TRBJ1-3
CDR3 protein: CASSQVLFQRSGNTIYF
CDR3 DNA: TGTGCCAGCAGCCAAGTTCTCTTCCAGCGCTCTGGAAACACCATATATTTT

V gene: TRBV25-1
D gene: NA
clone size: NA
J gene: TRBJ2-2
CDR3 protein: CASRQVGELFF
CDR3 DNA: TGTGCCAGCAGGCAGGTGGGGGAGCTGTTTTTT

V gene: TRBV5-1
D gene: NA
clone size: NA
J gene: TRBJ2-3
CDR3 protein: CASKIHPRGAQGTDTQYF
CDR3 DNA: TGCGCCAGCAAGATCCACCCCAGGGGCGCCCAGGGAACAGATACGCAGTATTTT

V gene: TRBV27
D gene: NA
clone size: few
J gene: TRBJ2-7
CDR3 protein: CASSSSYEQYF
CDR3 DNA: TGTGCCAGCAGTTCCTCCTACGAGCAGTACTTC

V gene: TRBV18
D gene: TRBD1
clone size: NA
J gene: TRBJ2-5
CDR3 protein: CASAGQGGTQYF
CDR3 DNA: TGTGCCAGCGCGGGACAGGGGGGGACCCAGTACTTC

V gene: TRBV7-6
D gene: TRBD1
clone size: NA
J gene: TRBJ1-5
CDR3 protein: CASSLRDSFYSNQPQHF
CDR3 DNA: TGTGCCAGCAGCTTACGGGACAGTTTCTATAGCAATCAGCCCCAGCATTTT

V gene: TRBV10-3
D gene: TRBD1
clone size: NA
J gene: TRBJ2-7
CDR3 protein: CAIGQDAYEQYF
CDR3 DNA: TGTGCCATCGGACAGGATGCCTACGAGCAGTACTTC

V gene: TRBV27
D gene: NA
clone size: NA
J gene: TRBJ2-1
CDR3 protein: CASSTLGAGDEQFF
CDR3 DNA: TGTGCCAGCAGTACCCTAGGGGCAGGGGATGAGCAGTTCTTC

V gene: TRBV7-9
D gene: NA
clone size: NA
J gene: TRBJ1-4
CDR3 protein: CASSRSQGEKLFF
CDR3 DNA: TGTGCCAGCAGCCGCAGCCAGGGTGAAAAACTGTTTTTT

V gene: TRBV19
D gene: TRBD1
clone size: NA
J gene: TRBJ1-5
CDR3 protein: CASTPLAPGQGDSEQPQHF
CDR3 DNA: TGTGCCAGTACCCCCCTGGCCCCGGGACAGGGGGACTCGGAACAGCCCCAGCATTTT

V gene: TRBV2
D gene: TRBD1
clone size: NA
J gene: TRBJ2-7
CDR3 protein: CASRDRGQGSYEQYF
CDR3 DNA: TGTGCCAGCAGAGACAGGGGCCAGGGTTCCTACGAGCAGTACTTC

V gene: TRBV7-9
D gene: TRBD2
clone size: NA
J gene: TRBJ2-2
CDR3 protein: CASSSPSGGGNTGELFF
CDR3 DNA: TGTGCCAGCAGCTCCCCTTCGGGCGGGGGGAACACCGGGGAGCTGTTTTTT

V gene: TRBV4-1
D gene: NA
clone size: NA
J gene: TRBJ2-7
CDR3 protein: CASSQGEGQALYEQYF
CDR3 DNA: TGCGCCAGCAGCCAAGGGGAGGGACAGGCTCTCTACGAGCAGTACTTC

V gene: TRBV5-6
D gene: NA
clone size: NA
J gene: TRBJ1-2
CDR3 protein: CASSLFKGRGTYGYTF
CDR3 DNA: TGTGCCAGCAGCTTATTTAAAGGGAGGGGGACCTATGGCTACACCTTC